These 15 T cell receptor beta chains share one sample of origin, sequenced in a study of shared clonotypes between healthy human individuals (dated by TCRdb to the early 2020s). The library relied on the immunoSEQ multiplex PCR assay. TCRdb limited this immuneACCESS table to in-frame rearrangements with V and J called. A share of clones is missing; checked studies link under half to unresolved V genes, and the rest is unexplained. For this sample there are 1.4 million or so clones; about 98.5% appear just once. In total, the top ten clones hold 0.36% of the sample. Specimen: naive CD4+ T cells sorted from blood. The cell subset or site label for this specimen denotes: CD45RA+ positively selected. These receptors all come from a man aged 25 to 45 in good health.

The V gene is TRBV2, the J gene TRBJ2-1; the D gene is possibly TRBD2 (5 bases). The CDR3 is 12 residues long. The germline CDR1 and CDR2 sequences are SNHLY and FYNNEI. V was trimmed by 11 bases and J by 0 bases, leaving 8 bases between them. The CDR3 region is CASADSYNEQFF. The CDR3 region has the DNA TGTGCCTCAGCGGACTCCTACAATGAGCAGTTCTTC.

This clone was seen just once. The CDR3 here is CASSLWGQGRNEQFF. The CDR3 DNA is TGTGCCAGCAGCTTGTGGGGACAGGGTCGCAATGAGCAGTTCTTC. The V gene is TRBV7-2, the J gene TRBJ2-1, with 9 nucleotides matching TRBD1. Germline V CDR1 and CDR2: SGHTA, FQGNSA. J gave up 6 bases and V 3 bases, and 6 bases lay outside the gene matches. This CDR3 region has 15 residues.

V and J are TRBV7-8 and TRBJ1-1; D may be TRBD1 (6 bases). Germline V gene lookup returns CDR1 SGHVS and CDR2 FQNEAQ. The CDR3 has 20 residues. Trimming left V 1 base short and J 0 bases short, with 24 bases between. The CDR3 here is CASSLVSFGWTDGLNTEAFF. The CDR3 nucleotides read TGTGCCAGCAGCTTAGTTTCTTTTGGTTGGACAGATGGCTTGAACACTGAAGCTTTCTTT.

The rearrangement uses TRBV28 and TRBJ2-5; tentative D call: TRBD1 (5 bases). Per germline, CDR1 MDHEN and CDR2 SYDVKM. V was shortened by 5 bases and J by 6 bases, with 16 bases between the two germline ends. The CDR3 runs to 14 residues. This CDR3 is CASSKQVPRQTQYF. CDR3 in DNA: TGTGCCAGCAGTAAACAGGTACCAAGGCAGACCCAGTACTTC.

This chain joins TRBV5-4 and TRBJ1-2; 8 bases match TRBD1. Germline CDR1 reads SGHNT; CDR2 reads YYREEE (reference sequence). V gave up 2 bases and J gave up 7 bases; unmatched junction bases: 7. There are 14 residues in the CDR3. Here the CDR3 reads CASSLGRGQVGYTF. Written as DNA, the CDR3 is TGTGCCAGCAGCTTAGGCAGGGGGCAGGTTGGCTACACCTTC.

V usage is TRBV11-3 and J usage is TRBJ1-5; 9 bases agree with TRBD1. Germline V gene lookup returns CDR1 SGHNT and CDR2 YENEEA. CDR3 size: 20 residues. The trim removed 5 bases at V and 0 bases at J, leaving 17 bases unmatched. CDR3 loop: CASSHQRDREGRDSNQPQHF. The CDR3 DNA is TGTGCCAGCAGCCATCAACGGGACAGGGAAGGGAGGGATAGCAATCAGCCCCAGCATTTT.

J is TRBJ1-2 and V is TRBV7-8, with 8 bases lining up with TRBD1. J lost 5 bases, V lost 4 bases, and 12 bases had no gene match. Germline CDR1 reads SGHVS; CDR2 reads FQNEAQ. The CDR3 has 16 residues. CDR3 residues: CASSSIVQGARYGYTF. The CDR3 DNA reads as TGTGCCAGCAGCTCCATTGTTCAGGGGGCGCGGTATGGCTACACCTTC.

This chain links TRBV5-5 with TRBJ2-7, with D possibly TRBD2 on 6 matching bases. Germline V gives CDR1 SGHKS, CDR2 YYEKEE (reference sequence). V was pared by 4 bases and J by 3 bases, with 14 bases between. CDR3 size: 14 residues. CDR3 region: CASSRGYSGYEQYF. The CDR3 DNA follows: TGTGCCAGCAGCCGGGGTTATAGCGGCTACGAGCAGTACTTC.

The genes are TRBV6-5 and TRBJ2-1; 7 bases fit TRBD2. The V segment lost 1 base and the J segment 6 bases; nucleotides outside the gene matches: 0. There are 13 residues in the CDR3. Per the germline V gene, CDR1 is MNHEY and CDR2 is SVGAGI. CDR3 sequence: CASSYWGGNEQFF. The CDR3 DNA sequence: TGTGCCAGCAGTTACTGGGGGGGCAATGAGCAGTTCTTC.

This clone was observed a single time. The chain has TRBV6-1 and TRBJ2-7, with D perhaps TRBD2 (6 bases). CDR1 is MNHNS and CDR2 is SASEGT in the germline V gene. V gave up 6 bases and J gave up 3 bases, with 12 bases separating them. The CDR3 is 13 residues long. For the CDR3, the DNA is TGTGCCAGCAGGGGCCTGGGGGGCTACGAGCAGTACTTC. This codes for CASRGLGGYEQYF.

This chain joins TRBV10-3 and TRBJ1-4; TRBD1 aligns across 7 bases. Germline V CDR1 and CDR2: ENHRY, SYGVKD. With 4 bases clipped from V and 0 bases from J, the junction kept 8 bases outside the gene matches. The CDR3 is 17 amino acids. The CDR3 here is CAISGPQGDPTNEKLFF. CDR3 bases: TGTGCCATCAGTGGTCCGCAGGGGGATCCAACTAATGAAAAACTGTTTTTT.

The chain joins TRBV28 to TRBJ1-1; no definite D call. Trimming took 6 bases from V and 7 from J, leaving 15 bases between them. The CDR3 runs 13 residues. The germline gives CDR1 MDHEN, CDR2 SYDVKM. The CDR3 here is CASSLDSSSEAFF. CDR3 nucleotide sequence: TGTGCCAGCAGCCTCGATTCCTCCAGTGAAGCTTTCTTT.

V usage is TRBV29-1 and J usage is TRBJ2-2; 14 nucleotides line up with TRBD2. CDR3 size: 18 residues. With 5 bases clipped from V and 3 bases from J, the junction kept 11 bases outside the gene matches. Germline CDR1 SQVTM, CDR2 ANQGSEA. The chain's CDR3 is CSVSGTSGRTVDTGELFF. CDR3 DNA: TGCAGCGTTTCCGGGACTAGCGGGAGAACGGTCGACACCGGGGAGCTGTTTTTT.

This clone was seen once. The chain couples TRBV6-5 to TRBJ2-1, with D uncertain. The CDR3 consists of 12 residues. V dropped 1 base and J dropped 7 bases, with 5 bases sitting between them. Per the germline V gene, CDR1 is MNHEY and CDR2 is SVGAGI. The CDR3, as DNA: TGTGCCAGCAGTTACTTGGGAAATGAGCAGTTCTTC. Amino acid sequence: CASSYLGNEQFF.

The chain uses TRBV18 and TRBJ2-7; TRBD2 agrees at 8 bases. Germline V lookup: CDR1 KGHSH, CDR2 LQKENI. V trimming: 3 bases; J trimming: 4 bases; junction bases outside the gene matches: 14. The length of the CDR3 is 17 residues. CDR3 in amino acids: CASSPLSVAGGQYEQYF. The DNA of the CDR3 is TGTGCCAGCTCACCTCTCTCGGTGGCGGGAGGACAGTACGAGCAGTACTTC.